Presented here are 18 T cell receptor beta chains from one specimen sequenced in a study of blood T cell repertoires in COVID-19. Repertoires were generated with immunoSEQ multiplex PCR, while TCRdb's copy carries only in-frame clones and drops some. The table lists roughly 130,000 clones, more than 70% of them singletons. Sequenced: peripheral blood. The origin of the receptors is a man between 65 and 80 years old with acute or convalescent COVID-19.

V gene TRBV23-1 combines with J gene TRBJ1-3, with D possibly TRBD1 on 6 matching bases. TRBV23-1 is an open reading frame whose function is uncertain. The CDR3 length is 15 residues. V was shortened by 1 base and J by 3 bases, with 10 bases between the two germline ends. The CDR3 coding sequence is TGCGCCAGCAGTCAATTGCAGGGGAATGGAAACACCATATATTTT. Translated: CASSQLQGNGNTIYF.

The chain employs TRBV12-3 or TRBV12-4 and TRBJ1-2, with 7 bases fitting TRBD1. The CDR3 is 12 residues long. After removal of 6 bases from V and 2 bases from J, the junction contained 0 bases not matched to a gene. CDR3: CASSRGNYGYTF. The CDR3 DNA reads TGTGCCAGCAGCAGGGGGAACTATGGCTACACCTTC.

This chain uses TRBV5-5 with TRBJ1-3; 8 nucleotides agree with TRBD1. The V gene end was trimmed by 4 bases and the J gene end by 15 bases; junction bases not matched to a gene: 21. CDR3 length: 16 amino acids. Germline loops: CDR1 SGHKS, CDR2 YYEKEE (reference sequence). For the CDR3, the DNA is TGTGCCAGCAGCGTATCTACAGGGGGACGGGTTCGGCTAAGATATTTT. It translates to CASSVSTGGRVRLRYF. Together with reference TRBV5-5 and TRBJ1-3, the CDR3 gives the full variable domain: DAGVTQSPTHLIKTRGQQVTLRCSPISGHKSVSWYQQVLGQGPQFIFQYYEKEERGRGNFPDRFSARQFPNYSSELNVNALLLGDSALYLCASSVSTGGRVRLRYFGEGSWLTVV.

This rearrangement joins TRBV7-6 to TRBJ2-1, with 8 bases that match TRBD2. Germline V gene sequence: CDR1 SGHVS, CDR2 FNYEAQ. The junction had 8 bases not matched to a gene; V was cut back by 5 bases and J by 5 bases. This CDR3 region has 15 residues. The CDR3, as DNA: TGTGCCAGCAGCGCGGGGGGTAGCGGAAACAATGAGCAGTTCTTC. Encoded protein: CASSAGGSGNNEQFF.

V gene TRBV5-4 combines with J gene TRBJ1-4; TRBD1 matches 8 bases. After removal of 4 bases from V and 4 bases from J, the junction contained 3 bases not matched to a gene. Germline V gene data show CDR1 as SGHNT and CDR2 as YYREEE (reference sequence). This CDR3 has 14 residues. The CDR3 bases are TGTGCCAGCAGCCAGGGGGCGGTTAATGAAAAACTGTTTTTT. Residues: CASSQGAVNEKLFF.

Only one count was recorded for this clone. The rearrangement uses TRBV28 and TRBJ1-6; D gene unclear. CDR3 size: 15 residues. Per the germline V gene, CDR1 is MDHEN and CDR2 is SYDVKM. V was shortened by 5 bases and J by 7 bases, with 15 bases between the two germline ends. CDR3 nucleotide sequence: TGTGCCAGCAGTCACCGGGAGGGTCGGAATTCACCCCTCCACTTT. Protein product: CASSHREGRNSPLHF.

V and J are TRBV21-1 and TRBJ2-3; TRBD2, the D gene given by the table, was not confirmed from the DNA. TRBV21-1 is a known pseudogene. The CDR3 is made up of 14 amino acids. CDR3 DNA: TGTGCCAGCTGCGGGACTCACTTTGAGGATACGCAGTATTTT. Translating it yields CASCGTHFEDTQYF.

This chain joins TRBV5-6 and TRBJ1-4; D might be TRBD1 (5 bases). This CDR3 comprises 16 residues. The V end was cut by 3 bases, the J end by 8 bases, with 20 bases between. CDR1 and CDR2 (germline): SGHDT, YYEEEE. In DNA form, the CDR3 reads TGTGCCAGCAGCTCCGGGGGTACCGGGTGGGGCGAAAAACTGTTTTTT. Protein: CASSSGGTGWGEKLFF.

In its sample, this clone was seen a few times. The chain is built from TRBV19 and TRBJ1-5, with TRBD1 matching over 9 bases. After removal of 6 bases from V and 10 bases from J, the junction contained 10 bases not matched to a gene. The V gene's germline CDR1 is LNHDA and CDR2 SQIVND (reference sequence). The CDR3 runs 14 residues. The CDR3 sequence is CASRWTGDAGPQHF. The DNA for the CDR3 is TGTGCCAGTAGATGGACAGGGGACGCCGGCCCCCAGCATTTT.

This clone was picked up one time. The V gene is TRBV6-6, the J gene TRBJ1-2, with D hard to call. Germline CDR1 is MNHNY and CDR2 is SVGAGI (reference sequence). There are 12 residues in the CDR3. The V end was cut by 1 base, the J end by 9 bases, with 9 bases between. This CDR3 is CASSYLGDSYTF. As DNA, the CDR3 is TGTGCCAGCAGTTACTTGGGAGATAGCTACACCTTC.

This chain uses TRBV6-2 or TRBV6-3 with TRBJ2-1; maybe TRBD2 (6 bases). V lost 4 bases and J 0 bases, leaving 16 bases between the germline ends. Germline-derived CDR1 and CDR2 are MNHEY and SVGEGT. This CDR3 spans 17 amino acids. CDR3 in amino acids: CASSFRPRGSSYNEQFF. DNA of the CDR3: TGTGCCAGCAGTTTCCGCCCTCGGGGGAGCTCCTACAATGAGCAGTTCTTC.

The genes are TRBV5-1 and TRBJ2-7; 8 bases align to TRBD2. In germline, CDR1 is SGHRS, CDR2 YFSETQ. This CDR3 region has 15 residues. With V trimmed by 4 bases and J by 0 bases, 6 bases remained unmatched. The CDR3 reads CASSLEGTSSYEQYF. The DNA of the CDR3 is TGCGCCAGCAGCCTGGAAGGGACTAGCTCCTACGAGCAGTACTTC.

V is TRBV5-1 and J is TRBJ2-7, with D possibly being TRBD1 (5 bases). This CDR3 has 14 residues. Trimming left V 4 bases short and J 5 bases short, with 16 bases between. Germline CDR1 SGHRS, CDR2 YFSETQ. The DNA of the CDR3 is TGCGCCAGCAGCCCGCAGGGTACGACGAACGAGCAGTACTTC. This codes for CASSPQGTTNEQYF. The variable domain in full, completed from reference TRBV5-1 and TRBJ2-7, reads KAGVTQTPRYLIKTRGQQVTLSCSPISGHRSVSWYQQTPGQGLQFLFEYFSETQRNKGNFPGRFSGRQFSNSRSEMNVSTLELGDSALYLCASSPQGTTNEQYFGPGTRLTVT.

The chain combines TRBV7-2 with TRBJ2-3; weak D call: TRBD2 (6 bases). CDR1 is SGHTA, CDR2 FQGNSA, per germline. V lost 0 bases and J 4 bases, leaving 17 bases between the germline ends. CDR3 length: 17 residues. The CDR3 nucleotides are TGTGCCAGCAGCTTAGCTTTTACTAGCAGGTTCGCAGATACGCAGTATTTT. This sequence encodes CASSLAFTSRFADTQYF.

This clone was picked up a small number of times. The gene calls are TRBV20-1 and TRBJ2-3, with unresolved D. With 3 bases removed from V and 0 bases from J, the gap between germline ends came to 10 bases. CDR1 is DFQATT and CDR2 is SNEGSKA in the germline V gene (reference sequence). The CDR3 loop spans 14 amino acids. The CDR3, as DNA: TGCAGTGCTAGTTTTAAAACTAGCACAGATACGCAGTATTTT. It is translated as CSASFKTSTDTQYF.

The chain carries TRBV6-1 and TRBJ1-5, with TRBD1 identical over 8 bases. Germline CDR1 and CDR2: MNHNS and SASEGT. V was pared by 0 bases and J by 3 bases, with 7 bases of the junction left unmatched. The CDR3 extends over 17 amino acids. This CDR3 reads CASSEAGVTGANQPQHF. The CDR3 nucleotides are TGTGCCAGCAGTGAAGCAGGGGTGACAGGGGCCAATCAGCCCCAGCATTTT.

This clone was counted once. The chain carries TRBV2 and TRBJ1-2; D perhaps matches TRBD1 (5 bases). V was trimmed by 7 bases and J by 0 bases, leaving 9 bases between them. CDR1 and CDR2 (germline): SNHLY, FYNNEI. The CDR3 totals 13 residues. The CDR3 region has the DNA TGTGCCAGCACCACAGGCCCTAACTATGGCTACACCTTC. Translation gives CASTTGPNYGYTF.

The chain couples TRBV5-5 to TRBJ1-2; tentative D call: TRBD1 (6 bases). Trimming took 4 bases from V and 10 from J, leaving 14 bases between them. The CDR3 has 12 residues. Germline V gene data show CDR1 as SGHKS and CDR2 as YYEKEE (reference sequence). CDR3 sequence reads: CASSLSWTDYTF. CDR3 DNA sequence: TGTGCCAGCAGCCTTTCTTGGACAGACTACACCTTC.